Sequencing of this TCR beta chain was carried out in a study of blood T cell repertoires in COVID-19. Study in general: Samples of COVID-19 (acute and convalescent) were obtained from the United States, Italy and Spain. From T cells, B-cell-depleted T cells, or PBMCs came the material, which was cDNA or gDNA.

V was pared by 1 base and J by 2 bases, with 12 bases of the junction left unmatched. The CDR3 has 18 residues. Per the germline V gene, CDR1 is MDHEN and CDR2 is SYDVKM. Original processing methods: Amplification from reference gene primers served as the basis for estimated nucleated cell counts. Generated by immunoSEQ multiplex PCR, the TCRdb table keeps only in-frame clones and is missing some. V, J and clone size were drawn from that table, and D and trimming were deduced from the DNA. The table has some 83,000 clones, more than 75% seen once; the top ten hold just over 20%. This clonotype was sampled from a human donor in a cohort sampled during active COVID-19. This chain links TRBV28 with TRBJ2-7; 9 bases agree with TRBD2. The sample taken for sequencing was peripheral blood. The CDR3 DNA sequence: TGTGCCAGCAGTTTATCGGCGGGGGGGCCCCCTATGCCCTACGAGCAGTACTTC. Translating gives CASSLSAGGPPMPYEQYF.